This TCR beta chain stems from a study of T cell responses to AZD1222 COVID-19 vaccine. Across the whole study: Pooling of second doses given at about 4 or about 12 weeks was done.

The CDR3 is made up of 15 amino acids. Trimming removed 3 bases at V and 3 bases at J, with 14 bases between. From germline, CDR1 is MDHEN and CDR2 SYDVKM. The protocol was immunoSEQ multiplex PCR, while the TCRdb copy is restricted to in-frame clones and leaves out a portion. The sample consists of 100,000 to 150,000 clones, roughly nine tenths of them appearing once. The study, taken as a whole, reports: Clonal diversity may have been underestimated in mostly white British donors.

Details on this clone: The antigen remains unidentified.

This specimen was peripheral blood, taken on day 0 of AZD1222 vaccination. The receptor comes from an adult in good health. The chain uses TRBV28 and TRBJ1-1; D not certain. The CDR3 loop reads CASSFGPGADTEAFF. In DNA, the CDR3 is TGTGCCAGCAGTTTCGGTCCGGGAGCGGACACTGAAGCTTTCTTT.